This section outlines one T cell receptor beta chain sequence together with its context. There are 13 residues in the CDR3. Germline CDR1 reads SGHAT; CDR2 reads FQNNGV. Unmatched junction bases numbered 5, after V lost 2 bases and J lost 10 bases. The authors' processing: The authors estimated nucleated cell counts from reference gene primer amplification. Here immunoSEQ multiplex PCR was the method, and the copy in TCRdb shows in-frame clones only, minus some. V and J calls and clone size are as listed in that table; D and trimming were resolved from the DNA. Here the sample spans about 310,000 clones, around nine tenths being singletons. The sample is drawn from a study of blood T cell repertoires in COVID-19.

Sequencing used peripheral blood. The TCR sequence derives from a man aged 50 to 59 with active or convalescent COVID-19. The chain employs TRBV11-2 and TRBJ1-3; 7 bases are a match to TRBD1. The DNA for the CDR3 is TGTGCCAGCAGCTTAACAGGGGAGAATACCATATATTTT. It translates to CASSLTGENTIYF.